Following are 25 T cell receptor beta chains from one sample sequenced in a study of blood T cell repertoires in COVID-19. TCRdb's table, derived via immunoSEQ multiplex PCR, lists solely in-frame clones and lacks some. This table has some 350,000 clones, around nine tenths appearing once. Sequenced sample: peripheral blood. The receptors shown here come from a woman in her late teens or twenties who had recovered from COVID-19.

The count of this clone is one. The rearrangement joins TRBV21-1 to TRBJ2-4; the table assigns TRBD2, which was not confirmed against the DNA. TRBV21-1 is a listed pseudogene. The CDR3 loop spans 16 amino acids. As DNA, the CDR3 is TGTGCCAGCAGGGGTGAGAGCGGACTAGCCAAAAACATTCAGTACTTC. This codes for CASRGESGLAKNIQYF.

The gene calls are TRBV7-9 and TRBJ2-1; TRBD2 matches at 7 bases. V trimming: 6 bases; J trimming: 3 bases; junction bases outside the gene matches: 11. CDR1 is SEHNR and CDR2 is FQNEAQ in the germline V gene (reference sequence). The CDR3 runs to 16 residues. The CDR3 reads CASRSPLAEDYNEQFF. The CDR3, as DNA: TGTGCCAGCAGAAGCCCCCTAGCGGAAGACTACAATGAGCAGTTCTTC.

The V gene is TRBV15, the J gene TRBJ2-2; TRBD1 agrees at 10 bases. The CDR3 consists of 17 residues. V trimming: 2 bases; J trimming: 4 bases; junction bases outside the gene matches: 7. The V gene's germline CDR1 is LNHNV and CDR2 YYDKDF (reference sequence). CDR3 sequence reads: CATSRTTGGFGTGELFF. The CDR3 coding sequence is TGTGCCACCAGCAGAACGACAGGGGGCTTTGGCACCGGGGAGCTGTTTTTT.

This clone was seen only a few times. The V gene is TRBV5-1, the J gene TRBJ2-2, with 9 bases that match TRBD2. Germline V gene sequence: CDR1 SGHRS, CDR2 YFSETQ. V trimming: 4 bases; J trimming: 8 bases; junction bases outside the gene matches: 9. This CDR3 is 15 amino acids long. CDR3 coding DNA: TGCGCCAGCAGCCCCCGGTCTAGCGGGGAGGGGGAGCTGTTTTTT. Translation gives CASSPRSSGEGELFF.

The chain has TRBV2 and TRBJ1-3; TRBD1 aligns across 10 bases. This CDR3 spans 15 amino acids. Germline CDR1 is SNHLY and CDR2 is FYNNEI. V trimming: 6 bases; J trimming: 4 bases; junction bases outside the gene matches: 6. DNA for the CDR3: TGTGCCAGCAGCGAGACAGGGGGCAGGGGAAACACCATATATTTT. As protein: CASSETGGRGNTIYF.

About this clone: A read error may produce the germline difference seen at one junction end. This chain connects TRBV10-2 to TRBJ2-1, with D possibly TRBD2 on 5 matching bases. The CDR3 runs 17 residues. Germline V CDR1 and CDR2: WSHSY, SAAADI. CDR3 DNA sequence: TGCGCCAGCAGTCAGTCAGTTGGAGTACTGCGGGCCCGGGAGCAGTTCTTC. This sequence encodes CASSQSVGVLRAREQFF.

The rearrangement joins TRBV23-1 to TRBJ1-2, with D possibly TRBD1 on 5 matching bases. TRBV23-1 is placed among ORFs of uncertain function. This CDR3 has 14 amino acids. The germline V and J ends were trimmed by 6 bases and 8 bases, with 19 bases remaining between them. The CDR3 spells CASRPMGGGSGYTF. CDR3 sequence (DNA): TGCGCCAGCAGGCCCATGGGGGGTGGATCCGGCTACACCTTC.

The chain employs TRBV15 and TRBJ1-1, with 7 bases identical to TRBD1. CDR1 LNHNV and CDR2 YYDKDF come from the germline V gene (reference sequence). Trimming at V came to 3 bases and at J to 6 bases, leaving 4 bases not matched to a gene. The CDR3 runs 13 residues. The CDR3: CATSRETGAEAFF. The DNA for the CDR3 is TGTGCCACCAGCAGGGAAACAGGGGCTGAAGCTTTCTTT.

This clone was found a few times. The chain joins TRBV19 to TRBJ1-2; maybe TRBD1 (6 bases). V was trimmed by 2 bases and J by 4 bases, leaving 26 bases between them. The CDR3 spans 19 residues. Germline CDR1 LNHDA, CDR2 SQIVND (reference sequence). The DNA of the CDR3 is TGTGCCAGTAGTATATGGAGAGGCGGGGGACAACCTCTTGGCTATGGCTACACCTTC. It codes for CASSIWRGGGQPLGYGYTF. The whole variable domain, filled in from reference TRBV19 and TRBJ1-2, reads DGGITQSPKYLFRKEGQNVTLSCEQNLNHDAMYWYRQDPGQGLRLIYYSQIVNDFQKGDIAEGYSVSREKKESFPLTVTSAQKNPTAFYLCASSIWRGGGQPLGYGYTFGSGTRLTVV.

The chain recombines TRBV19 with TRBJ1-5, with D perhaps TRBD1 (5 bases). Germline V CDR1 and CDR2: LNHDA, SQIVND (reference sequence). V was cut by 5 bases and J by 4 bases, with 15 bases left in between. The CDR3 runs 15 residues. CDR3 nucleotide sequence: TGTGCCAGTAGTCTGGGGCAGGGTATTAATCAGCCCCAGCATTTT. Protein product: CASSLGQGINQPQHF.

CDR3 loop: CASDTPRGYEQYV. In DNA, the CDR3 is TGTGCCAGTGACACGCCCCGGGGCTACGAGCAGTACGTC. The chain combines TRBV27 with TRBJ2-7; the D gene is possibly TRBD2 (5 bases). V shed 9 bases and J shed 3 bases, with 15 bases lying between them. Germline CDR1 MNHEY, CDR2 SMNVEV (reference sequence). CDR3 length equals 13 residues.

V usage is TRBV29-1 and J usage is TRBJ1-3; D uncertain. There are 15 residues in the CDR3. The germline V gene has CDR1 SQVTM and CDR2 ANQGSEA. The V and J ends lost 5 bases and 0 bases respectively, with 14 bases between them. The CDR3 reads CSVLMDFSSGNTIYF. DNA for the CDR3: TGCAGCGTTCTGATGGACTTTAGCTCTGGAAACACCATATATTTT.

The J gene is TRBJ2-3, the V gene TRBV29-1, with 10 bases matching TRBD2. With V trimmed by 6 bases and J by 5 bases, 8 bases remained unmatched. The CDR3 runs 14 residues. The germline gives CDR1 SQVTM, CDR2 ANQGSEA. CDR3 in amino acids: CSVEREGRGDTQYF. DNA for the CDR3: TGCAGCGTAGAGCGGGAGGGCCGCGGAGATACGCAGTATTTT.

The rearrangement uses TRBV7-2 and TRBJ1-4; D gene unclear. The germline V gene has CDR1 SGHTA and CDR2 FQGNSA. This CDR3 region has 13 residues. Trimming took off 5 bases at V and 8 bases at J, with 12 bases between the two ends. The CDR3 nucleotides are TGTGCCAGCAGCCCGAACCTGGCAGAAAAACTGTTTTTT. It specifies CASSPNLAEKLFF.

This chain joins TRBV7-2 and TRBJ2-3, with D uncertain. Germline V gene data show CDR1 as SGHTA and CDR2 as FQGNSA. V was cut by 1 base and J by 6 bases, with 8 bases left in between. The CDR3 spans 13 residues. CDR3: CASSLDYSDTQYF. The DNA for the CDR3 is TGTGCCAGCAGCTTAGACTATTCGGATACGCAGTATTTT.

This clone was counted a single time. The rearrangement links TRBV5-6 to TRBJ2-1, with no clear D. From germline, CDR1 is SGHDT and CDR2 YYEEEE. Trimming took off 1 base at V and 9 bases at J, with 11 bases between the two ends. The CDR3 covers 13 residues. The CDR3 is CASSLMQASEQFF. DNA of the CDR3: TGTGCCAGCAGCTTGATGCAGGCCTCTGAGCAGTTCTTC.

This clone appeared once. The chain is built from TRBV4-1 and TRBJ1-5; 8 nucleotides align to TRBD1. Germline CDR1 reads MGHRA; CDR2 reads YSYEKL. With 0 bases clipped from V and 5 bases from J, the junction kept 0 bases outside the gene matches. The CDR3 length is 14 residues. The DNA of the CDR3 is TGCGCCAGCAGCCAAGAACAGGGGGATCAGCCCCAGCATTTT. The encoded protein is CASSQEQGDQPQHF.

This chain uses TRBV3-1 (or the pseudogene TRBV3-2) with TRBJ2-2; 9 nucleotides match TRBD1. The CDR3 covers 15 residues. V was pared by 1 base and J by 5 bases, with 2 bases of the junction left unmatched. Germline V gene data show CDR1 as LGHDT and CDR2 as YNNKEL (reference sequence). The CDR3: CASSQVDRGTGELFF. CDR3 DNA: TGTGCCAGCAGCCAAGTGGACAGGGGAACCGGGGAGCTGTTTTTT.

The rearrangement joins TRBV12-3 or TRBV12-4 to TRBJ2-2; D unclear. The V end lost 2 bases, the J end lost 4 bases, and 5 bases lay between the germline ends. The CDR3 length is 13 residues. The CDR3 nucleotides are TGTGCCAGCAGTTTACACAGCACCGGGGAGCTGTTTTTT. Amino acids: CASSLHSTGELFF.

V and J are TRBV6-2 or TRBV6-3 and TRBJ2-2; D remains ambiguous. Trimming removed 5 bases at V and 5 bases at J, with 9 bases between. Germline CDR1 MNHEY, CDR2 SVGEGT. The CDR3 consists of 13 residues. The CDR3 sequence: CASSIQITGELFF. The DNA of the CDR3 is TGTGCCAGCAGTATACAGATAACCGGGGAGCTGTTTTTT.

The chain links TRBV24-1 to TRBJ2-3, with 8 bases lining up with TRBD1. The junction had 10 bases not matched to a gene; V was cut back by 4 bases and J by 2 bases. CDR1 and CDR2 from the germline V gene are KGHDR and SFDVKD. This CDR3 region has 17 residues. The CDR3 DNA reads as TGTGCCACCAGTGACTCCCGGACAGGGTGGGACACAGATACGCAGTATTTT. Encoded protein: CATSDSRTGWDTDTQYF.

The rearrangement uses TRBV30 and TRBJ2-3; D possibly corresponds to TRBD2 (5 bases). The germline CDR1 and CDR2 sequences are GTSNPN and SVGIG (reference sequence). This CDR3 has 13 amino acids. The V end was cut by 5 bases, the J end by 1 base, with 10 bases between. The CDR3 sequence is CAWSAERTDTQYF. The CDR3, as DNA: TGTGCCTGGTCAGCGGAGCGCACAGATACGCAGTATTTT. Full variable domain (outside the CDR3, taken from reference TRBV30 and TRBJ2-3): SQTIHQWPATLVQPVGSPLSLECTVEGTSNPNLYWYRQAAGRGLQLLFYSVGIGQISSEVPQNLSASRPQDRQFILSSKKLLLSDSGFYLCAWSAERTDTQYFGPGTRLTVL.

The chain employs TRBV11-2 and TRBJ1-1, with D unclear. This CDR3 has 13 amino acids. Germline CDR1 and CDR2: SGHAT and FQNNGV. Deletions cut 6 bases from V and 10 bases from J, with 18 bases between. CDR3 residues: CASSNNVGSGAFF. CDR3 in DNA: TGTGCCAGCAGTAACAACGTCGGGTCGGGAGCTTTCTTT. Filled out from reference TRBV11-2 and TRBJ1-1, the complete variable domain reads EAGVAQSPRYKIIEKRQSVAFWCNPISGHATLYWYQQILGQGPKLLIQFQNNGVVDDSQLPKDRFSAERLKGVDSTLKIQPAKLEDSAVYLCASSNNVGSGAFFGQGTRLTVV.

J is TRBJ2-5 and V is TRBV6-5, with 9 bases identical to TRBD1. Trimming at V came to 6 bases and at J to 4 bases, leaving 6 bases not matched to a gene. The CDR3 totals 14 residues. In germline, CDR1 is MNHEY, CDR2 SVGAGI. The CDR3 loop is CASSRTGAGETQYF. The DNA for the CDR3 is TGTGCCAGCAGCCGGACAGGGGCAGGAGAGACCCAGTACTTC.

CDR3 sequence reads: CASSQVTTSGDTQYF. The CDR3 coding sequence is TGTGCCAGCAGCCAAGTTACGACTAGCGGAGATACGCAGTATTTT. The chain has TRBV3-1 (or the pseudogene TRBV3-2) and TRBJ2-3; the match to TRBD2 covers 9 bases. Germline-derived CDR1 and CDR2 are LGHDT and YNNKEL (reference sequence). The CDR3 consists of 15 residues. Germline trimming cut 1 base from V and 5 bases from J; bases unmatched to any gene: 4.